This T cell receptor beta chain stems from a study of blood T cell repertoires in COVID-19. Using immunoSEQ multiplex PCR, the repertoire was profiled, and TCRdb retains in-frame clones only, with some absent. The sample has 260,000 or so clones; over 75% are singletons. This CDR3 has 13 amino acids. V gave up 5 bases and J gave up 14 bases, with 21 bases separating them. The sample taken for sequencing was peripheral blood. The V gene is TRBV12-3 or TRBV12-4, the J gene TRBJ1-1; D not certain. This receptor was obtained from a man aged 18 to 29 with active or convalescent COVID-19. The CDR3 DNA reads TGTGCCAGCAGTCAGACGGTGGTCACCGGGATGTTCTTT. Translation gives CASSQTVVTGMFF.